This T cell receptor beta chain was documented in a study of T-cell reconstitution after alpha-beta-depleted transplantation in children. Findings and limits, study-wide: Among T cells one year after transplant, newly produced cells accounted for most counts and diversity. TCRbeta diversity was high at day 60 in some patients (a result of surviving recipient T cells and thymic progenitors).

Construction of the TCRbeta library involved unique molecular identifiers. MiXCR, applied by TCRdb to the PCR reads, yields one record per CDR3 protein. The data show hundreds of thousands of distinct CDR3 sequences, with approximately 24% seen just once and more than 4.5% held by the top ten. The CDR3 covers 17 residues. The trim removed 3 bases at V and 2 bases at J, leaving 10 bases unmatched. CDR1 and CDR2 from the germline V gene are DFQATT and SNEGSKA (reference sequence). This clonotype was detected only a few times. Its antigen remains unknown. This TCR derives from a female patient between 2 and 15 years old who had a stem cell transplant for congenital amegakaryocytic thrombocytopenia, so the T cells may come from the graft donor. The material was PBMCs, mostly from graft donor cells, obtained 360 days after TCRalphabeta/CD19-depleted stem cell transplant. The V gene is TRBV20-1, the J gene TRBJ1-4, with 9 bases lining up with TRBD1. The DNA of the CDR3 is TGCAGTGCTAGGCGGGACAGGGACCCTTCGACTAATGAAAAACTGTTTTTT. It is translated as CSARRDRDPSTNEKLFF.